The rows below give T cell receptor beta chains drawn from one sample of a study of blood T cell repertoires in COVID-19. Profiling relied on immunoSEQ multiplex PCR, and the TCRdb table lists in-frame clones only, not all of them. The repertoire holds approximately 74,000 clones, with approximately 86% as singletons. The specimen sequenced was peripheral blood. The receptors were sampled from a woman aged 80 or older with active or convalescent COVID-19. Each CDR3 is given with its conserved first and last residue. The D gene is left open where the match is weak. The size of a clone is reported for some rows only, either as once, few or many, or as a class for expanded clones.

V: TRBV6-2/TRBV6-3; length: 17; J: TRBJ2-3; D: TRBD2; size: once; CDR3: CASSYPRAGENTDTQYF; DNA: TGTGCCAGCAGTTACCCACGAGCGGGAGAAAACACAGATACGCAGTATTTT
V: TRBV7-8; length: 16; J: TRBJ1-2; D: NA; size: NA; CDR3: CASSPRTDGGLYGYTF; DNA: TGTGCCAGCAGCCCGCGGACCGACGGTGGACTCTATGGCTACACCTTC
V: TRBV20-1; length: 14; J: TRBJ1-6; D: NA; size: NA; CDR3: CSASNFGGGSPLHF; DNA: TGCAGTGCTAGTAATTTCGGGGGGGGTTCACCCCTCCACTTT
V: TRBV6-5; length: 15; J: TRBJ2-7; D: TRBD1; size: NA; CDR3: CASSYNGQGSYEQYF; DNA: TGTGCCAGCAGTTACAACGGACAGGGTTCCTACGAGCAGTACTTC
V: TRBV5-6; length: 18; J: TRBJ2-7; D: TRBD2; size: NA; CDR3: CASSLRTSGGSALYEQYF; DNA: TGTGCCAGCAGCCTAAGGACTAGCGGGGGGTCGGCCCTCTACGAGCAGTACTTC
V: TRBV10-3; length: 18; J: TRBJ2-1; D: TRBD2; size: NA; CDR3: CAISDMGLAGGQYNEQFF; DNA: TGTGCCATCAGTGATATGGGACTAGCGGGGGGGCAATACAATGAGCAGTTCTTC
V: TRBV4-1; length: 15; J: TRBJ2-2; D: TRBD2; size: few; CDR3: CASSYLHGGTGELFF; DNA: TGCGCCAGCAGCTACCTACACGGGGGGACCGGGGAGCTGTTTTTT
V: TRBV5-4; length: 13; J: TRBJ1-2; D: NA; size: NA; CDR3: CASSLFAERGYTF; DNA: TGTGCCAGCAGCTTGTTTGCGGAAAGAGGCTACACCTTC
V: TRBV5-1; length: 13; J: TRBJ2-3; D: NA; size: NA; CDR3: CASSRGFTDTQYF; DNA: TGCGCCAGCAGCCGGGGGTTCACAGATACGCAGTATTTT
V: TRBV11-3; length: 15; J: TRBJ1-4; D: NA; size: NA; CDR3: CASSLGGSLNEKLFF; DNA: TGTGCCAGCAGCTTAGGCGGAAGTCTGAATGAAAAACTGTTTTTT
V: TRBV6-5; length: 15; J: TRBJ2-1; D: TRBD1; size: NA; CDR3: CASSLNGQGLHEQFF; DNA: TGTGCCAGCAGTTTAAACGGACAGGGCTTGCATGAGCAGTTCTTC
V: TRBV3-1/TRBV3-2; length: 14; J: TRBJ1-1; D: TRBD1; size: NA; CDR3: CASSQTGAKTEAFF; DNA: TGTGCCAGCAGCCAGACAGGGGCGAAGACTGAAGCTTTCTTT
V: TRBV21-1; length: 21; J: TRBJ1-2; D: NA; size: NA; CDR3: CASSKIHENPSGRGDNYGYTF; DNA: TGTGCCAGCAGCAAAATCCACGAAAACCCGTCAGGCAGGGGGGATAACTATGGCTACACCTTC
V: TRBV6-5; length: 15; J: TRBJ1-1; D: NA; size: NA; CDR3: CASLPGRGLNTEAFF; DNA: TGTGCCAGCCTACCAGGCCGGGGGTTGAACACTGAAGCTTTCTTT
V: TRBV12-5; length: 11; J: TRBJ1-1; D: NA; size: NA; CDR3: CASGLSAEAFF; DNA: TGTGCTAGTGGTTTGTCCGCTGAAGCTTTCTTT
V: TRBV6-6; length: 15; J: TRBJ1-6; D: TRBD1; size: NA; CDR3: CASRPGTGSQSPLHF; DNA: TGTGCCAGCAGACCCGGGACAGGAAGTCAGTCACCCCTCCACTTT
V: TRBV6-4; length: 13; J: TRBJ1-5; D: NA; size: NA; CDR3: CASSPEEGQPQHF; DNA: TGTGCCAGCAGCCCAGAGGAGGGACAGCCCCAGCATTTT
V: TRBV25-1; length: 16; J: TRBJ1-6; D: TRBD1; size: NA; CDR3: CASSEYPGQGNSPLHF; DNA: TGTGCCAGCAGTGAATACCCGGGACAGGGGAATTCACCCCTCCACTTT
V: TRBV10-3; length: 14; J: TRBJ1-2; D: NA; size: NA; CDR3: CAISESRANHGYTF; DNA: TGTGCCATCAGTGAGTCGAGGGCGAATCATGGCTACACCTTC
V: TRBV27; length: 16; J: TRBJ2-7; D: NA; size: NA; CDR3: CASSFNPILSSYEQYF; DNA: TGTGCCAGCAGTTTTAACCCCATCCTTAGCTCCTACGAGCAGTACTTC
V: TRBV2; length: 14; J: TRBJ2-5; D: TRBD2; size: NA; CDR3: CASSFGTTEWAQYF; DNA: TGTGCCAGCAGCTTCGGGACTACGGAGTGGGCCCAGTACTTC
V: TRBV7-3; length: 14; J: TRBJ1-1; D: NA; size: NA; CDR3: CASSLRQMNTEAFF; DNA: TGTGCCAGCAGCCTGAGACAGATGAACACTGAAGCTTTCTTT
V: TRBV12-1; length: 20; J: TRBJ1-3; D: NA; size: medium-sized; CDR3: CASSQGGTGGYPGAGNTIYF; DNA: TGTGCCAGCAGCCAGGGAGGGACAGGGGGATACCCTGGGGCTGGAAACACCATATATTTT
V: TRBV5-4; length: 13; J: TRBJ1-2; D: NA; size: NA; CDR3: CASRNRDYYGYTF; DNA: TGTGCCAGCAGGAACCGGGACTACTATGGCTACACCTTC
V: TRBV29-1; length: 20; J: TRBJ1-6; D: TRBD1; size: NA; CDR3: CSVEDLRQGGAFVYNSPLHF; DNA: TGCAGCGTTGAAGACTTACGACAGGGGGGCGCCTTCGTATATAATTCACCCCTCCACTTT
V: TRBV28; length: 15; J: TRBJ2-3; D: TRBD2; size: NA; CDR3: CASTTGAGGPDTQYF; DNA: TGTGCCAGCACCACCGGGGCGGGAGGGCCGGATACGCAGTATTTT
V: TRBV3-1/TRBV3-2; length: 16; J: TRBJ2-7; D: TRBD2; size: NA; CDR3: CASSPRGGGATYEQYF; DNA: TGTGCCAGCAGCCCCCGGGGGGGCGGGGCCACCTACGAGCAGTACTTC
V: TRBV5-1; length: 15; J: TRBJ2-5; D: NA; size: NA; CDR3: CASSLGPGMQETQYF; DNA: TGCGCCAGCAGCTTGGGGCCAGGGATGCAAGAGACCCAGTACTTC
V: TRBV4-3; length: 16; J: TRBJ2-7; D: TRBD2; size: NA; CDR3: CASSQRAAGGTYEQYF; DNA: TGCGCCAGCAGCCAGCGGGCGGCGGGGGGCACCTACGAGCAGTACTTC
V: TRBV9; length: 15; J: TRBJ2-1; D: TRBD1; size: NA; CDR3: CASSAADRANNEQFF; DNA: TGTGCCAGCAGCGCGGCGGACAGGGCAAACAATGAGCAGTTCTTC
V: TRBV5-4; length: 15; J: TRBJ1-1; D: NA; size: once; CDR3: CASTSGGTVNTEAFF; DNA: TGTGCCAGCACCTCCGGGGGGACGGTGAACACTGAAGCTTTCTTT
V: TRBV9; length: 15; J: TRBJ2-2; D: TRBD2; size: NA; CDR3: CASSVEIAGGGELFF; DNA: TGTGCCAGCAGCGTAGAGATAGCGGGAGGGGGGGAGCTGTTTTTT
V: TRBV19; length: 18; J: TRBJ2-2; D: TRBD2; size: NA; CDR3: CASKGLAGAAKKSGELFF; DNA: TGTGCCAGTAAGGGACTAGCGGGGGCAGCGAAGAAGAGCGGGGAGCTGTTTTTT
V: TRBV6-1; length: 16; J: TRBJ2-5; D: NA; size: NA; CDR3: CASSEVGGLTQETQYF; DNA: TGTGCCAGCAGTGAAGTGGGGGGGCTAACCCAAGAGACCCAGTACTTC
V: TRBV6-2/TRBV6-3; length: 15; J: TRBJ1-5; D: TRBD1; size: NA; CDR3: CASSSYTGVNQPQHF; DNA: TGTGCCAGCAGTTCCTATACAGGGGTCAATCAGCCCCAGCATTTT
V: TRBV7-9; length: 16; J: TRBJ1-3; D: NA; size: once; CDR3: CASRPLQGGAGNTIYF; DNA: TGTGCCAGCAGACCCTTACAAGGGGGAGCAGGAAACACCATATATTTT
V: TRBV9; length: 15; J: TRBJ2-5; D: TRBD2; size: NA; CDR3: CASSPSGGRQETQYF; DNA: TGTGCCAGCAGCCCAAGCGGGGGAAGGCAAGAGACCCAGTACTTC